What follows are 7 T cell receptor beta chains derived from one specimen sequenced in a study of shared T cell receptors in the human thymus. Sequencing used immunoSEQ multiplex PCR; TCRdb keeps in-frame clones, though not all of them. The data contain about 730,000 clones, 70% to 90% of them singletons. These data are also associated with another study on human thymus T cells.

The material sequenced was thymocytes. These receptors were obtained from a girl younger than two with a congenital heart defect.

This chain uses TRBV15 with TRBJ2-3, with 8 nucleotides matching TRBD2. This CDR3 has 19 amino acids. The J segment lost 4 bases and the V segment lost 1 base, leaving 16 bases of the junction unmatched. In germline, CDR1 is LNHNV, CDR2 YYDKDF (reference sequence). CDR3 bases: TGTGCCACCAGCAGAGGCCCTCCTCGTAGCGGGGACGCACCAGATACGCAGTATTTT. It is translated as CATSRGPPRSGDAPDTQYF.

V usage is TRBV6-5 and J usage is TRBJ2-2; possibly TRBD2 for D (5 bases). Trimming removed 6 bases at V and 3 bases at J, with 14 bases between. In germline, CDR1 is MNHEY, CDR2 SVGAGI. This CDR3 is built from 15 residues. This chain's CDR3 is CASSGRTGDTGELFF. CDR3 bases: TGTGCCAGCAGCGGTCGTACCGGGGACACCGGGGAGCTGTTTTTT.

In the case of this clone: In the same sample, other DNA sequences code for this CDR3. The CDR3 DNA is TGTGCCAGCTCACCGGGACAGGGGACGAATGAGCAGTTCTTC. Translation: CASSPGQGTNEQFF. The chain uses TRBV18 and TRBJ2-1, with 10 bases matching TRBD1. The CDR3 has 14 residues. Germline trimming cut 3 bases from V and 7 bases from J; bases unmatched to any gene: 3. Germline values: CDR1 KGHSH, CDR2 LQKENI.

This clone has only one observation. The chain employs TRBV4-3 and TRBJ2-7; the D gene is possibly TRBD2 (5 bases). Germline V gene lookup returns CDR1 LGHNA and CDR2 YSLEER. V lost 1 base and J lost 7, with 17 bases in between. This CDR3 comprises 15 residues. The CDR3 here is CASSQAADLGGEQYF. CDR3 nucleotide sequence: TGCGCCAGCAGCCAAGCGGCAGACTTGGGCGGGGAGCAGTACTTC.

This clone showed up just once. This chain joins TRBV10-3 and TRBJ1-4; TRBD1 agrees at 9 bases. The CDR3 sequence is 13 residues long. In germline, CDR1 is ENHRY, CDR2 SYGVKD. The trim removed 4 bases at V and 7 bases at J, leaving 1 base unmatched. CDR3 protein: CAISVTGGEKLFF. In DNA form, the CDR3 reads TGTGCCATCAGTGTGACAGGGGGTGAAAAACTGTTTTTT.

Notes on this clone: At one end the junction does not follow the germline gene, possibly because of a read error. The chain has TRBV7-7 and TRBJ2-1; 12 bases line up with TRBD2. Germline V gene lookup returns CDR1 SSHAT and CDR2 FNYEAQ (reference sequence). This CDR3 region has 21 residues. CDR3 loop: CASSLAPNGTSGYFSYNEQFF. CDR3 in DNA: TGTGCTAGCAGCTTAGCACCCAATGGGACTAGCGGGTACTTCTCCTACAATGAGCAGTTCTTC.

This chain links TRBV9 with TRBJ1-1; D is uncertain. V lost 1 base and J 0 bases, leaving 4 bases between the germline ends. Germline assignment: CDR1 SGDLS and CDR2 YYNGEE. The CDR3 is 13 residues long. Written as DNA, the CDR3 is TGTGCCAGCAGCGTAAACATGAACACTGAAGCTTTCTTT. Protein sequence: CASSVNMNTEAFF.